A single sample is the source of the 17 T cell receptor beta chains below, sequenced in a study of blood T cell repertoires in COVID-19. Profiling relied on immunoSEQ multiplex PCR, and the TCRdb table lists in-frame clones only, not all of them. The sample yields around 350,000 clones, around nine tenths seen once. Sequencing was done on a sample of peripheral blood. Receptors originate from a human donor in a cohort sampled during active COVID-19.

The rearrangement joins TRBV6-1 to TRBJ1-2, with TRBD1 identical over 9 bases. The V gene end was trimmed by 0 bases and the J gene end by 8 bases; junction bases not matched to a gene: 10. CDR1 is MNHNS, CDR2 SASEGT, per germline. The CDR3 totals 16 residues. In DNA form, the CDR3 reads TGTGCCAGCAGTGAAGCATCGGGGACAGGGCCCGAGGGCTACACCTTC. It yields the protein CASSEASGTGPEGYTF.

The rearrangement uses TRBV9 and TRBJ2-3, with D perhaps TRBD1 (7 bases). The germline V gene has CDR1 SGDLS and CDR2 YYNGEE. V was shortened by 0 bases and J by 6 bases, with 14 bases between the two germline ends. CDR3 size: 15 residues. As DNA, the CDR3 is TGTGCCAGCAGCGTAGGCCCCGGAGGGGGCGATACGCAGTATTTT. The encoded protein is CASSVGPGGGDTQYF.

The chain joins TRBV9 to TRBJ1-4; D unresolved. CDR3 size: 14 residues. Trimming took 3 bases from V and 0 from J, leaving 6 bases between them. Germline CDR1 and CDR2: SGDLS and YYNGEE. The CDR3 bases are TGTGCCAGCAGCGCCGGTTCAACTAATGAAAAACTGTTTTTT. Protein product: CASSAGSTNEKLFF.

The rearrangement joins TRBV3-1 (or the pseudogene TRBV3-2) to TRBJ2-1, with TRBD1 as a possible D gene (5 bases). V was cut by 3 bases and J by 10 bases, with 10 bases left in between. The germline V gene has CDR1 LGHDT and CDR2 YNNKEL (reference sequence). This CDR3 has 12 amino acids. CDR3 loop: CASSQGPAEQFF. CDR3 nucleotides: TGTGCCAGCAGCCAGGGGCCCGCGGAGCAGTTCTTC.

The rearrangement joins TRBV7-3 to TRBJ2-1; 8 nucleotides line up with TRBD2. Trimming at V came to 8 bases and at J to 7 bases, leaving 10 bases not matched to a gene. The germline V gene encodes CDR1 SGHTA and CDR2 FQGTGA. CDR3 length equals 14 residues. The CDR3: CASGMAGGLNEQFF. The CDR3 DNA reads TGTGCCAGCGGTATGGCGGGGGGACTAAATGAGCAGTTCTTC.

The rearrangement links TRBV7-6 to TRBJ2-7, with TRBD1 identical over 9 bases. The germline CDR1 and CDR2 sequences are SGHVS and FNYEAQ. The CDR3 totals 15 residues. V lost 0 bases to trimming and J lost 3 bases; unmatched junction nucleotides: 3. The CDR3 loop reads CASSLAGTGSYEQYF. The CDR3 nucleotides are TGTGCCAGCAGCTTAGCCGGGACAGGGAGCTACGAGCAGTACTTC.

The V and J genes are TRBV9 and TRBJ1-1; D is uncertain. The V end lost 2 bases, the J end lost 7 bases, and 12 bases lay between the germline ends. This CDR3 region has 13 residues. Germline CDR1 SGDLS, CDR2 YYNGEE. CDR3 residues: CASSVDPRVEAFF. As DNA, the CDR3 is TGTGCCAGCAGCGTCGACCCCCGGGTTGAAGCTTTCTTT.

The table lists this clone with a few counts. The chain combines TRBV11-2 with TRBJ1-2, with D unresolved. The CDR3 loop spans 13 amino acids. Germline values: CDR1 SGHAT, CDR2 FQNNGV. V lost 3 bases to trimming and J lost 4 bases, with 9 bases between them. CDR3 sequence reads: CASSLAGTYGYTF. The CDR3 DNA is TGTGCCAGCAGCTTGGCAGGCACCTATGGCTACACCTTC. Together with reference TRBV11-2 and TRBJ1-2, the CDR3 gives the full variable domain: EAGVAQSPRYKIIEKRQSVAFWCNPISGHATLYWYQQILGQGPKLLIQFQNNGVVDDSQLPKDRFSAERLKGVDSTLKIQPAKLEDSAVYLCASSLAGTYGYTFGSGTRLTVV.

The CDR3 sequence is CASSSTRSETQYF. CDR3 nucleotide sequence: TGTGCCAGCAGCTCCACTCGCTCGGAGACCCAGTACTTC. The chain is built from TRBV11-2 and TRBJ2-5; D is ambiguous. CDR1 is SGHAT and CDR2 is FQNNGV in the germline V gene. The CDR3 has 13 residues. The V gene lost 4 bases and the J gene lost 5 bases, with 11 bases spanning the gap.

The chain joins TRBV7-9 to TRBJ1-1; possibly TRBD1 for D (5 bases). The CDR3 covers 15 residues. The germline gives CDR1 SEHNR, CDR2 FQNEAQ (reference sequence). Trimming shortened V by 3 bases and J by 0 bases, and 11 bases separated the two germline ends. CDR3 in DNA: TGTGCCAGCAGCTTGGGTTCGGGGGTGAACACTGAAGCTTTCTTT. This codes for CASSLGSGVNTEAFF.

The rearrangement joins TRBV5-4 to TRBJ2-5; tentative D call: TRBD1 (6 bases). CDR1 and CDR2 (germline): SGHNT, YYREEE (reference sequence). V was clipped by 4 bases and J by 1 base, with 11 bases between them. CDR3 length: 14 residues. The DNA for the CDR3 is TGTGCCAGCAGCACGGACAGCTTCCAAGAGACCCAGTACTTC. Translation: CASSTDSFQETQYF.

J is TRBJ2-6 and V is TRBV6-5; D might be TRBD2 (5 bases). This CDR3 contains 13 residues. The germline V gene has CDR1 MNHEY and CDR2 SVGAGI. V lost 10 bases and J 0 bases, leaving 7 bases between the germline ends. The DNA for the CDR3 is TGTGCCATTCGGGACTCTGGGGCCAACGTCCTGACTTTC. As protein: CAIRDSGANVLTF.

V is TRBV7-8 and J is TRBJ1-1; D call uncertain. Looked up from germline, CDR1 is SGHVS and CDR2 is FQNEAQ. V lost 5 bases and J 4 bases, leaving 14 bases between the germline ends. CDR3 length equals 14 residues. CDR3 bases: TGTGCCAGCAGCCGAGTACGGACTACCACTGAAGCTTTCTTT. This encodes CASSRVRTTTEAFF.

The V and J genes are TRBV18 and TRBJ1-6; 7 bases fit TRBD1. V shed 3 bases, J shed 7 bases, and the junction held 3 bases outside the gene matches. CDR1 and CDR2 from the germline V gene are KGHSH and LQKENI. The CDR3 sequence is 14 residues long. The CDR3 sequence: CASSPSTGNSPLHF. In DNA, the CDR3 is TGTGCCAGCTCACCGTCGACAGGGAATTCACCCCTCCACTTT.

This clone was detected only once. The CDR3 region has the DNA TGTGCCAGCAGTTCCACCAGCGGGGGATTCACAGATACGCAGTATTTT. Amino acids: CASSSTSGGFTDTQYF. The chain uses TRBV7-9 and TRBJ2-3; TRBD2 agrees at 8 bases. Per germline, CDR1 SEHNR and CDR2 FQNEAQ (reference sequence). Unmatched junction bases numbered 10, after V lost 6 bases and J lost 2 bases. There are 16 residues in the CDR3. Combining the CDR3 with reference TRBV7-9 and TRBJ2-3 gives the whole variable domain DTGVSQNPRHKITKRGQNVTFRCDPISEHNRLYWYRQTLGQGPEFLTYFQNEAQLEKSRLLSDRFSAERPKGSFSTLEIQRTEQGDSAMYLCASSSTSGGFTDTQYFGPGTRLTVL.

In its sample, this clone was seen once. The chain joins TRBV5-1 to TRBJ2-1, with TRBD2 matching 7 bases. The CDR3 runs 16 residues. V was clipped by 4 bases and J by 6 bases; unmatched bases: 13. Germline V CDR1 and CDR2: SGHRS, YFSETQ. CDR3 nucleotides: TGCGCCAGCAGCGGGAGGGGTTCTATACTGATCAATGAGCAGTTCTTC. Its translation is CASSGRGSILINEQFF.

This chain uses TRBV11-1 with TRBJ2-2; 7 positions agree with TRBD2. After removal of 7 bases from V and 2 bases from J, the junction contained 7 bases not matched to a gene. Germline V CDR1 and CDR2: SGHAT, FQDESV (reference sequence). The CDR3 runs to 15 residues. This CDR3 reads CASTKQRGNTGELFF. Written as DNA, the CDR3 is TGTGCCAGCACCAAACAGCGGGGTAACACCGGGGAGCTGTTTTTT. Filled out from reference TRBV11-1 and TRBJ2-2, the complete variable domain reads EAEVAQSPRYKITEKSQAVAFWCDPISGHATLYWYRQILGQGPELLVQFQDESVVDDSQLPKDRFSAERLKGVDSTLKIQPAELGDSAMYLCASTKQRGNTGELFFGEGSRLTVL.